What follows is one T cell receptor (beta chain) and its context. Its antigen is unidentified. Generation of TCR beta cDNA was performed by 5'RACE template switching incorporating UMIs. One entry per CDR3 protein, without DNA, is what TCRdb gives after re-calling the 5' RACE reads. The sample totals 150,000 to 200,000 distinct CDR3 sequences. The data were obtained in a study of T cells expressing NK-cell markers. Study-wide results and caveats: Specificity for HCMV among expanded NKG2C+ T cell clones was not established.

CDR1 and CDR2 from the germline V gene are LNHNV and YYDKDF (reference sequence). The CDR3 is 16 residues long. The receptor's source is a man aged 18-75 years in good health. The chain joins TRBV15 to TRBJ2-1; checking the TCRdb D call of TRBD2 is not possible without DNA. The sequenced material came from blood T cells: a sorted CD56 or NKG2C T cell subset, CD4+ or CD8+ T cells, or bulk PBMC T cells (not recorded which). This CDR3 reads CATSTGWSGGYNEQFF.